The sequence of this T cell receptor beta chain was determined in a study of cytomegalovirus exposure and HLA in healthy donors. Study results and caveats: Listed as cytomegalovirus-associated were 164 TCR beta chains.

In regard to this clone: Its target is unknown.

In germline, CDR1 is MNHEY, CDR2 SMNVEV (reference sequence). The V gene end was trimmed by 6 bases and the J gene end by 5 bases; junction bases not matched to a gene: 8. The CDR3 runs to 14 residues. Libraries were prepared by immunoSEQ multiplex PCR; TCRdb keeps only in-frame clonotypes and omits some of them. The sample shows 150,000 to 200,000 clones, about 89% of them seen only once. Sequencing used PBMCs. This TCR was sampled from a woman between 18 and 29 years old in good health and CMV-seropositive. The chain couples TRBV27 to TRBJ2-5; TRBD1 matches at 8 bases. The CDR3: CASSPGQAAETQYF. CDR3 nucleotides: TGTGCCAGCAGCCCGGGACAGGCAGCGGAGACCCAGTACTTC.